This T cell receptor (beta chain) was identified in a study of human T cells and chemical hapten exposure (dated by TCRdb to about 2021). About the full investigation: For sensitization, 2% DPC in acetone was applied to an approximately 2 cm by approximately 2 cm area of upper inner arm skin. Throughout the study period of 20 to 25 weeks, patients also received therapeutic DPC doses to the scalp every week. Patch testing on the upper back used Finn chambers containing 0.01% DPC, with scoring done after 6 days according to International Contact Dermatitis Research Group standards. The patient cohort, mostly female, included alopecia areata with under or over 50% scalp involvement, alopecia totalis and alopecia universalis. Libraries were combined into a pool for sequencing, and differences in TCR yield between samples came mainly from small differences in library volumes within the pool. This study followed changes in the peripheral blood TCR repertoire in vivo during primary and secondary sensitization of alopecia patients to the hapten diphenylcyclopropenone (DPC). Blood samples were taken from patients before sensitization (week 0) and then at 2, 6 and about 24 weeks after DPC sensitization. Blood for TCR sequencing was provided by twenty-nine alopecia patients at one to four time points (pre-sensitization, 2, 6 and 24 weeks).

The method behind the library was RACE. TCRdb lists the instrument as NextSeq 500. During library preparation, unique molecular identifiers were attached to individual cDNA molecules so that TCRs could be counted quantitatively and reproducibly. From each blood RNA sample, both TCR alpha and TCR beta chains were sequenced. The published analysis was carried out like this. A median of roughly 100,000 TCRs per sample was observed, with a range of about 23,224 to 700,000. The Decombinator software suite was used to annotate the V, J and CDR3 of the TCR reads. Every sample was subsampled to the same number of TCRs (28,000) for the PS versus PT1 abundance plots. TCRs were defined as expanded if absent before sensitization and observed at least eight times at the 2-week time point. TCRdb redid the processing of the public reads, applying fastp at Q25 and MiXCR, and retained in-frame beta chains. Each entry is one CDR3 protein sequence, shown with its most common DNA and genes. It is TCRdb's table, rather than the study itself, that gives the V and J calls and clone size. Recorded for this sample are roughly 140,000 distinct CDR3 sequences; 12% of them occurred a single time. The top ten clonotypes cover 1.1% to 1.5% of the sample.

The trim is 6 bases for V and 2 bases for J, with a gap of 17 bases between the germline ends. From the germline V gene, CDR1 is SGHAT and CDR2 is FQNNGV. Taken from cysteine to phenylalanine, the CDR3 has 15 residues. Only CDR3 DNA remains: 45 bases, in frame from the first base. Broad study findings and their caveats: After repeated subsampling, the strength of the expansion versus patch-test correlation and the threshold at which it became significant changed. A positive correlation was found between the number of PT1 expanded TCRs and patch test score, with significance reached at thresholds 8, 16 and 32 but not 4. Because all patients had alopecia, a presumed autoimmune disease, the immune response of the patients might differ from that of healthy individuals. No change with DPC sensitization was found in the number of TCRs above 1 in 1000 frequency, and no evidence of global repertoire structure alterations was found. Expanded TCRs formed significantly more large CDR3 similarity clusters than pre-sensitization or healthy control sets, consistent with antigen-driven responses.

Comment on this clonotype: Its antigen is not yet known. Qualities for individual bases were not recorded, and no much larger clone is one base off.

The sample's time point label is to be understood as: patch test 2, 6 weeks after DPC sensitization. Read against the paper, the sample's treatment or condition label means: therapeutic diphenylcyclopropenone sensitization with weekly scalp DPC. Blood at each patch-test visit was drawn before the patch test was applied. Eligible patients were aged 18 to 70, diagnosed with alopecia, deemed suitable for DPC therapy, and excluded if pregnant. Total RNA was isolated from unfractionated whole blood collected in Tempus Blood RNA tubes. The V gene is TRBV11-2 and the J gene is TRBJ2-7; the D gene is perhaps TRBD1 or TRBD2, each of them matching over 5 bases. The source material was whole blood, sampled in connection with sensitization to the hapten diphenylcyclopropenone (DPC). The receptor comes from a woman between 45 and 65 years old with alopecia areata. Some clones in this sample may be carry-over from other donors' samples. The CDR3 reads CASRGTGTPAYEQYF. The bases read TGTGCCAGCAGAGGAACCGGGACGCCAGCCTACGAGCAGTACTTC.